The 21 T cell receptor beta chains below were found in one sample sequenced in a study of CD8+CD57+ T cells in acquired aplastic anemia. The TCR beta profiling, which covered VDJ combination and CDR3 sequence, was carried out using genomic DNA as the template. TCRdb reprocessed the reads with MiXCR, giving one entry per CDR3 protein. The sample contains roughly 180,000 distinct CDR3 sequences, 40% to 55% of which appear only once. The sequenced sample was sorted CD4+, CD8+, or CD8+CD57+ T cells (not recorded which) from PBMCs. The receptors originated from a human donor in good health.

V and J are TRBV18 and TRBJ2-5; D is possibly TRBD2 (6 bases). This CDR3 is built from 15 residues. Trimming took 2 bases from V and 2 from J, leaving 12 bases between them. Germline V gene sequence: CDR1 KGHSH, CDR2 LQKENI. CDR3 region: CASSPKVAGQETQYF. For the CDR3, the DNA is TGTGCCAGCTCACCAAAGGTGGCGGGACAAGAGACCCAGTACTTC.

This clonotype was seen a few times. The chain employs TRBV30 and TRBJ2-1; 10 nucleotides match TRBD2. There are 13 residues in the CDR3. With 4 bases clipped from V and 6 bases from J, the junction kept 3 bases outside the gene matches. The V gene's germline CDR1 is GTSNPN and CDR2 SVGIG (reference sequence). The CDR3 sequence: CAWKREGRNEQFF. The CDR3 DNA is TGTGCCTGGAAGCGGGAGGGCCGCAATGAGCAGTTCTTC.

The chain carries TRBV4-1 and TRBJ1-1, with D possibly being TRBD1 (6 bases). The germline gives CDR1 MGHRA, CDR2 YSYEKL. V lost 6 bases and J 4 bases, leaving 12 bases between the germline ends. CDR3 length: 13 amino acids. The DNA for the CDR3 is TGCGCCAGCAGTCACAGGGTTGGCACTGAAGCTTTCTTT. It is translated as CASSHRVGTEAFF.

In its sample, this clonotype was seen many times. The chain couples TRBV9 to TRBJ2-3; 9 positions match TRBD1. V trimming: 0 bases; J trimming: 4 bases; junction bases outside the gene matches: 6. Germline V gene data show CDR1 as SGDLS and CDR2 as YYNGEE. The CDR3 has 16 residues. CDR3 in DNA: TGTGCCAGCAGCGTAGGGGGGACAGGGCTTTCAGATACGCAGTATTTT. This codes for CASSVGGTGLSDTQYF.

This chain uses TRBV20-1 with TRBJ2-7, with a weak D call TRBD1 (6 bases). Germline V gives CDR1 DFQATT, CDR2 SNEGSKA (reference sequence). The V gene lost 2 bases and the J gene lost 2 bases, with 10 bases spanning the gap. CDR3 size: 13 residues. CDR3 loop: CSARLGQAYEQYF. CDR3 in DNA: TGCAGTGCTAGACTGGGACAAGCCTACGAGCAGTACTTC.

This clonotype was counted a few times. The chain joins TRBV28 to TRBJ1-5; D not resolved. The germline CDR1 and CDR2 sequences are MDHEN and SYDVKM. The CDR3 totals 16 residues. The V end was cut by 2 bases, the J end by 6 bases, with 17 bases between. CDR3 sequence: CASSLGDVRSFQPQHF. The CDR3 DNA reads TGTGCCAGCAGTTTAGGTGACGTCCGTAGTTTTCAGCCCCAGCATTTT. The variable domain in full, with the rest retrieved from reference TRBV28 and TRBJ1-5, is DVKVTQSSRYLVKRTGEKVFLECVQDMDHENMFWYRQDPGLGLRLIYFSYDVKMKEKGDIPEGYSVSREKKERFSLILESASTNQTSMYLCASSLGDVRSFQPQHFGDGTRLSIL.

This chain uses TRBV27 with TRBJ1-2; D remains unclear. Looked up from germline, CDR1 is MNHEY and CDR2 is SMNVEV (reference sequence). This CDR3 is built from 15 residues. The ends were cut back, 3 bases at V and 6 bases at J, with 17 bases in the middle. The CDR3 DNA is TGTGCCAGCAGTTTGAGTAGAGGGATGGTCGATGGCTACACCTTC. Translating gives CASSLSRGMVDGYTF.

This rearrangement joins TRBV7-3 to TRBJ2-3; 13 nucleotides agree with TRBD2. With V trimmed by 5 bases and J by 6 bases, 8 bases remained unmatched. The CDR3 sequence is 16 residues long. CDR1 is SGHTA, CDR2 FQGTGA, per germline. The CDR3 protein is CASSQFGLAGADTQYF. For the CDR3, the DNA is TGTGCCAGCAGCCAGTTCGGACTAGCGGGGGCGGATACGCAGTATTTT. Combining the CDR3 with reference TRBV7-3 and TRBJ2-3 gives the whole variable domain GAGVSQTPSNKVTEKGKYVELRCDPISGHTALYWYRQSLGQGPEFLIYFQGTGAADDSGLPNDRFFAVRPEGSVSTLKIQRTERGDSAVYLCASSQFGLAGADTQYFGPGTRLTVL.

Only a few counts were recorded for this clonotype. J is TRBJ1-5 and V is TRBV29-1; possibly TRBD1 for D (5 bases). Trimming removed 4 bases from V and 3 bases from J, with 13 bases in between. The CDR3 contains 14 residues. Germline CDR1 is SQVTM and CDR2 is ANQGSEA. Written as DNA, the CDR3 is TGCAGCGTTGGGTGGGCAGGGTACAATCAGCCCCAGCATTTT. It specifies CSVGWAGYNQPQHF.

The V and J genes are TRBV5-1 and TRBJ1-3; 9 bases agree with TRBD1. After removal of 4 bases from V and 3 bases from J, the junction contained 5 bases not matched to a gene. The CDR3 spans 15 residues. From germline, CDR1 is SGHRS and CDR2 YFSETQ. The DNA for the CDR3 is TGCGCCAGCAGCCAGGGACAGGGCGATGGAAACACCATATATTTT. Amino acid sequence: CASSQGQGDGNTIYF.

The gene calls are TRBV14 and TRBJ2-1; D ambiguous. The CDR3 has 11 residues. Looked up from germline, CDR1 is SGHDN and CDR2 is FVKESK. Trimming shortened V by 4 bases and J by 6 bases, and 4 bases separated the two germline ends. The CDR3: CASSRFNEQFF. CDR3 nucleotide sequence: TGTGCCAGCAGCCGCTTCAATGAGCAGTTCTTC. The full variable domain, rest sourced from reference TRBV14 and TRBJ2-1, is EAGVTQFPSHSVIEKGQTVTLRCDPISGHDNLYWYRRVMGKEIKFLLHFVKESKQDESGMPNNRFLAERTGGTYSTLKVQPAELEDSGVYFCASSRFNEQFFGPGTRLTVL.

This clonotype has more than one count but fewer than ten. The chain couples TRBV5-5 to TRBJ2-3, with D tentatively TRBD2 (5 bases). CDR1 SGHKS and CDR2 YYEKEE come from the germline V gene (reference sequence). The CDR3 is 16 amino acids. Deletions cut 2 bases from V and 2 bases from J, with 15 bases between. The CDR3 loop is CASSFPHGLNTDTQYF. DNA of the CDR3: TGTGCCAGCAGCTTCCCACACGGACTTAACACAGATACGCAGTATTTT.

The J gene is TRBJ2-7, the V gene TRBV7-2; D may be TRBD2 (5 bases). The V end lost 5 bases, the J end lost 6 bases, and 11 bases lay between the germline ends. The CDR3 loop spans 12 amino acids. Germline V lookup: CDR1 SGHTA, CDR2 FQGNSA. The CDR3: CASSAVGGEQYF. In nucleotides, the CDR3 is TGTGCCAGCAGCGCGGTCGGAGGCGAGCAGTACTTC.

This clonotype was recorded many times. The chain uses TRBV5-1 and TRBJ2-6; a possible D gene is TRBD1 (5 bases). The length of the CDR3 is 16 residues. V was clipped by 5 bases and J by 2 bases, with 14 bases between them. Per germline, CDR1 SGHRS and CDR2 YFSETQ. The CDR3 coding sequence is TGCGCCAGCAGTCAAGGGGTCCGGACTGGGGCCAACGTCCTGACTTTC. Translated: CASSQGVRTGANVLTF.

V is TRBV15 and J is TRBJ2-7, with D possibly TRBD1 on 6 matching bases. V was cut by 1 base and J by 0 bases, with 10 bases left in between. The CDR3 loop spans 15 amino acids. The V gene's germline CDR1 is LNHNV and CDR2 YYDKDF (reference sequence). The CDR3: CATSRGQGSSYEQYF. Written as DNA, the CDR3 is TGTGCCACCAGCAGAGGTCAGGGGAGCTCCTACGAGCAGTACTTC.

The table lists this clonotype with many counts. The chain couples TRBV5-8 to TRBJ1-1; a possible D gene is TRBD1 (5 bases). Germline CDR1 SGHTS, CDR2 YDEGEE. The CDR3 has 13 amino acids. V was trimmed by 5 bases and J by 7 bases, leaving 15 bases between them. This chain's CDR3 is CASSWGFNVEAFF. DNA for the CDR3: TGTGCCAGCAGTTGGGGGTTTAACGTTGAAGCTTTCTTT.

The rearrangement uses TRBV7-6 and TRBJ2-5; D ambiguous. Germline lookup yields CDR1 SGHVS and CDR2 FNYEAQ. This CDR3 has 14 amino acids. V was trimmed by 3 bases and J by 4 bases, leaving 12 bases between them. In DNA form, the CDR3 reads TGTGCCAGCAGCTTCCGCCCGGGCCTAGAGACCCAGTACTTC. This gives the protein CASSFRPGLETQYF.

The chain employs TRBV2 and TRBJ1-2, with TRBD1 matching 10 bases. Germline lookup yields CDR1 SNHLY and CDR2 FYNNEI. The CDR3 is 13 amino acids. V trimming: 6 bases; J trimming: 8 bases; junction bases outside the gene matches: 6. CDR3 sequence: CASRADRGLGYTF. The CDR3 DNA reads as TGTGCCAGCAGGGCCGACAGGGGGCTCGGCTACACCTTC. Together with reference TRBV2 and TRBJ1-2, the CDR3 gives the full variable domain: EPEVTQTPSHQVTQMGQEVILRCVPISNHLYFYWYRQILGQKVEFLVSFYNNEISEKSEIFDDQFSVERPDGSNFTLKIRSTKLEDSAMYFCASRADRGLGYTFGSGTRLTVV.

V and J are TRBV10-3 and TRBJ2-2; TRBD2 matches 7 bases. V trimming: 6 bases; J trimming: 3 bases; junction bases outside the gene matches: 10. CDR3 length: 16 residues. The germline gives CDR1 ENHRY, CDR2 SYGVKD. The CDR3 loop is CAIRPPGRGYTGELFF. The CDR3 region has the DNA TGTGCCATCAGGCCCCCAGGGAGGGGCTACACCGGGGAGCTGTTTTTT.

The chain recombines TRBV5-4 with TRBJ2-1, with 10 bases fitting TRBD1. V was pared by 4 bases and J by 0 bases, with 16 bases of the junction left unmatched. CDR1 is SGHNT and CDR2 is YYREEE in the germline V gene (reference sequence). The CDR3 is made up of 20 amino acids. CDR3: CASSPGGTGDRRRSYNEQFF. The CDR3 DNA sequence: TGTGCCAGCAGCCCGGGGGGGACAGGGGATCGTCGCCGCTCCTACAATGAGCAGTTCTTC.

This clonotype has at least ten counts. This chain uses TRBV20-1 with TRBJ2-7; TRBD1 matches 9 bases. This CDR3 comprises 14 residues. V was clipped by 6 bases and J by 2 bases; unmatched bases: 8. Germline lookup yields CDR1 DFQATT and CDR2 SNEGSKA (reference sequence). CDR3 in DNA: TGCAGTGCCTCGGGACAGGGAGACCCCTACGAGCAGTACTTC. This translates into CSASGQGDPYEQYF.